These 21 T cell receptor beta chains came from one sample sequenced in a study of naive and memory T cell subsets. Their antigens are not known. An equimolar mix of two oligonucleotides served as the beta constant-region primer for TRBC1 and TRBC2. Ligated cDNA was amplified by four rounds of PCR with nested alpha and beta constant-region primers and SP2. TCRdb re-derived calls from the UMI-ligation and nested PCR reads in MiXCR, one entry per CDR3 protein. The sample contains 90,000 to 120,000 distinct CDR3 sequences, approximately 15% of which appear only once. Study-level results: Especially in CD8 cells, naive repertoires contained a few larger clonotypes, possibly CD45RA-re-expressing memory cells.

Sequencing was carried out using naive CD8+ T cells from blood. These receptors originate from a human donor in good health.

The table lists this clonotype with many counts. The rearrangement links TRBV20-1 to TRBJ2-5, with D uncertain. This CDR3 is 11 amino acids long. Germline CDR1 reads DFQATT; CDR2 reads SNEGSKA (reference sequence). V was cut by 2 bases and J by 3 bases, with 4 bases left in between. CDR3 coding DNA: TGCAGTGCTAGAAGGGAAGAGACCCAGTACTTC. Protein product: CSARREETQYF.

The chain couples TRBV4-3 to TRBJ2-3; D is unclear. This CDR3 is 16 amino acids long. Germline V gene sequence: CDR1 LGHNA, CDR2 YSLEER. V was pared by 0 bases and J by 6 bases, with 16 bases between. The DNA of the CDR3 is TGCGCCAGCAGCCAAGATATCGGGCTAGTCGCGGATACGCAGTATTTT. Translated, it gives CASSQDIGLVADTQYF.

DNA for the CDR3: TGTGCCAGCAGCTTCACTAGCGGGGGGAGCACAGATACGCAGTATTTT. Amino acid sequence: CASSFTSGGSTDTQYF. The chain couples TRBV11-2 to TRBJ2-3; 12 nucleotides line up with TRBD2. With V trimmed by 3 bases and J by 0 bases, 1 base remained unmatched. Germline values: CDR1 SGHAT, CDR2 FQNNGV. The CDR3 is made up of 16 amino acids.

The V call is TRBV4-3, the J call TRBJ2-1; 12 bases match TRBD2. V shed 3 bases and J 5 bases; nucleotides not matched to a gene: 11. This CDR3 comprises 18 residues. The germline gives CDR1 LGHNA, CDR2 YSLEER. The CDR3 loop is CASSQMTSGSGVNNEQFF. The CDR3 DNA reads TGCGCCAGCAGCCAGATGACTAGCGGGAGCGGAGTAAACAATGAGCAGTTCTTC.

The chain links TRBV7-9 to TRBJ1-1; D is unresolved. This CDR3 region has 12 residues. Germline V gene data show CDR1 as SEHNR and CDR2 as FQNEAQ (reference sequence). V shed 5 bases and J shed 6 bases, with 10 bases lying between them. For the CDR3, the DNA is TGTGCCAGCAGCGCGTGGGCTCCTGAAGCTTTCTTT. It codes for CASSAWAPEAFF.

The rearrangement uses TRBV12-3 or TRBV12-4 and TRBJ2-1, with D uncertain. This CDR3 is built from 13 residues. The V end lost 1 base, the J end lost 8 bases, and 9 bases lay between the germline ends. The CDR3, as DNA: TGTGCCAGCAGTTTAGGGCTTTTCGATGAGCAGTTCTTC. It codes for CASSLGLFDEQFF.

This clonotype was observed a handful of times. Written as DNA, the CDR3 is TGTGCCAGCAGTCCAGGGAAAGGCTCCTACAATGAGCAGTTCTTC. As protein: CASSPGKGSYNEQFF. The chain employs TRBV12-3 or TRBV12-4 and TRBJ2-1; D is perhaps TRBD1 (5 bases). Trimming shortened V by 5 bases and J by 0 bases, and 11 bases separated the two germline ends. The CDR3 contains 15 residues.

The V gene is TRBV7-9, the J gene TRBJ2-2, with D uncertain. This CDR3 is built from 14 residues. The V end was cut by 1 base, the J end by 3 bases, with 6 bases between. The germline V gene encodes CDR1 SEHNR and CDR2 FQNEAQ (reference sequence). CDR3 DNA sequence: TGTGCCAGCAGCTTAGGGGATTACACCGGGGAGCTGTTTTTT. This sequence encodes CASSLGDYTGELFF.

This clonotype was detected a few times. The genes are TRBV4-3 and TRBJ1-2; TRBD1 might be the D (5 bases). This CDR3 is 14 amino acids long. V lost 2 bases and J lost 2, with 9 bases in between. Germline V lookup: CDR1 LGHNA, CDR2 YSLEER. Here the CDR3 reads CASSQLGQNYGYTF. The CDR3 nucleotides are TGCGCCAGCAGCCAACTCGGACAAAACTATGGCTACACCTTC.

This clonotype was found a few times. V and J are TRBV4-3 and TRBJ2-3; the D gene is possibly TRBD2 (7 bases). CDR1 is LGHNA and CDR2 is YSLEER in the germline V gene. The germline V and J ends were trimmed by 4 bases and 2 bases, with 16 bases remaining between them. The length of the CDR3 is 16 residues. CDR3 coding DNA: TGCGCCAGCAGCCCCGCGGGGGCGGGGATCACAGATACGCAGTATTTT. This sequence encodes CASSPAGAGITDTQYF.

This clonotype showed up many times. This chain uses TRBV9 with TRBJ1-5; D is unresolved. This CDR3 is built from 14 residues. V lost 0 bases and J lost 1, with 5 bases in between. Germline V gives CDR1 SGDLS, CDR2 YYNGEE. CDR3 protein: CASSVDDSNQPQHF. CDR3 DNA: TGTGCCAGCAGCGTAGACGACAGCAATCAGCCCCAGCATTTT. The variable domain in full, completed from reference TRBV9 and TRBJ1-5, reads DSGVTQTPKHLITATGQRVTLRCSPRSGDLSVYWYQQSLDQGLQFLIQYYNGEERAKGNILERFSAQQFPDLHSELNLSSLELGDSALYFCASSVDDSNQPQHFGDGTRLSIL.

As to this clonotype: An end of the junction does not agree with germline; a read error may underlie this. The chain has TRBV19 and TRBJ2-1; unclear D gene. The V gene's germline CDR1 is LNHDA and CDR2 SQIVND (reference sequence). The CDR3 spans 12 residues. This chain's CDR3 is CTSSIVRDEQFF. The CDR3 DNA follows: TGTACCAGTAGTATCGTAAGGGATGAGCAGTTCTTC.

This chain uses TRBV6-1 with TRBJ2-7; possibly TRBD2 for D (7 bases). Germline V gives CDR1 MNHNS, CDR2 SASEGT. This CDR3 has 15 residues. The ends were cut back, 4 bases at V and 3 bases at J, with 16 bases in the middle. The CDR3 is CASSASEGGGYEQYF. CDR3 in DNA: TGTGCCAGCAGTGCGTCCGAAGGGGGGGGCTACGAGCAGTACTTC.

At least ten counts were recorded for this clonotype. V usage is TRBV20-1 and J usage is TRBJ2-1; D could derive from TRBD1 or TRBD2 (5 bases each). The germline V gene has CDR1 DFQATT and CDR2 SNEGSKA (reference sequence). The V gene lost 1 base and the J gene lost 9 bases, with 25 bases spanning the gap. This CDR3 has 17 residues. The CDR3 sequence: CSARVGADLALDGEQFF. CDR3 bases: TGCAGTGCTAGAGTCGGGGCAGATCTAGCATTGGACGGTGAGCAGTTCTTC.

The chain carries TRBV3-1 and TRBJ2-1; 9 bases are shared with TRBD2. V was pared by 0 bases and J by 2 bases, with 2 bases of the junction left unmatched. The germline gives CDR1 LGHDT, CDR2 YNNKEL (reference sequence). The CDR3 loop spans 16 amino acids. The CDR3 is CASSQEASGTYNEQFF. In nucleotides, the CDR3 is TGTGCCAGCAGCCAAGAGGCTAGCGGGACCTACAATGAGCAGTTCTTC.

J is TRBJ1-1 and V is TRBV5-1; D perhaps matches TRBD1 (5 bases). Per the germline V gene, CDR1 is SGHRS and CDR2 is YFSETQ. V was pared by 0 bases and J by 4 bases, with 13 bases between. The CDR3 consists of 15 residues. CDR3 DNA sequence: TGCGCCAGCAGCTTGGCTAACGGGGGGACCACTGAAGCTTTCTTT. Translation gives CASSLANGGTTEAFF.

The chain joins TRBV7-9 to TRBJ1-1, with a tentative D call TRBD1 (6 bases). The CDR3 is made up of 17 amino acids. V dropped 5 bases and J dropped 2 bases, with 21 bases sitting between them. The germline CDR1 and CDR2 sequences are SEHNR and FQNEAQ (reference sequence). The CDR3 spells CASSPALQGARNTEAFF. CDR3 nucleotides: TGTGCCAGCAGCCCCGCCTTACAGGGAGCGCGAAACACTGAAGCTTTCTTT.

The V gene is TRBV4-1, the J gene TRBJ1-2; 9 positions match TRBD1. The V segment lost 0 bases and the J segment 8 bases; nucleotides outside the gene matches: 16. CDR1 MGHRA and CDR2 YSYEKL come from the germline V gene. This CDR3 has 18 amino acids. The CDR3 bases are TGCGCCAGCAGCCAAGAGAGCCGGGACAGGGAGAGCCCTACGGGCTACACCTTC. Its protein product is CASSQESRDRESPTGYTF.

The CDR3 region is CASSGGDEAFF. Written as DNA, the CDR3 is TGTGCCAGCAGTGGGGGAGATGAAGCTTTCTTT. The chain uses TRBV6-6 and TRBJ1-1; tentative D call: TRBD1 (5 bases). This CDR3 is built from 11 residues. Trimming took off 5 bases at V and 7 bases at J, with 8 bases between the two ends. Germline V gene data show CDR1 as MNHNY and CDR2 as SVGAGI (reference sequence).

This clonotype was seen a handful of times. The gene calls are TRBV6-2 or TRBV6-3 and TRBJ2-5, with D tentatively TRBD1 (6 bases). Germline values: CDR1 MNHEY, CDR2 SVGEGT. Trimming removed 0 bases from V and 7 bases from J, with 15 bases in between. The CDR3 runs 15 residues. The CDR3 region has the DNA TGTGCCAGCAGTTACTCGAGGCAGGGGCCCGGGACCCAGTACTTC. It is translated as CASSYSRQGPGTQYF.

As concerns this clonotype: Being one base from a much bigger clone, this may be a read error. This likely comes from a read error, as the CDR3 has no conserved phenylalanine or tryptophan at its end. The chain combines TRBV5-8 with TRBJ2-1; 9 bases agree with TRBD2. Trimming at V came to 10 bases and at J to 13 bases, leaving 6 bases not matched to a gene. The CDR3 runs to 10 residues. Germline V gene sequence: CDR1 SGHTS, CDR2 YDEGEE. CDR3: CAGYSGSQFL. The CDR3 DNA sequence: TGTGCCGGATATAGCGGGAGCCAGTTCCTC.